The 27 T cell receptor beta chains presented below share a single source sample, sequenced in a study of blood T cell repertoires in COVID-19. Sequencing was performed with immunoSEQ multiplex PCR; in TCRdb, only in-frame clones are kept and a portion is missing. The table records under 350,000 clones, around 84% of them present only once. Sequencing input: PBMCs or T cells enriched from blood (not recorded which). The receptors were gathered from a man aged 25 to 40 who had recovered from COVID-19.

This chain links TRBV5-1 with TRBJ1-5; D ambiguous. Per the germline V gene, CDR1 is SGHRS and CDR2 is YFSETQ. The CDR3 totals 15 residues. The V end lost 4 bases, the J end lost 1 base, and 12 bases lay between the germline ends. The CDR3 bases are TGCGCCAGCAGCCTGGGCGGGTCCAGCAATCAGCCCCAGCATTTT. This encodes CASSLGGSSNQPQHF.

V gene TRBV27 combines with J gene TRBJ2-7; TRBD1 matches 7 bases. CDR3 length: 15 residues. V shed 2 bases and J 2 bases; nucleotides not matched to a gene: 6. Germline lookup yields CDR1 MNHEY and CDR2 SMNVEV (reference sequence). The CDR3 loop reads CASSLGTDFPYEQYF. In DNA form, the CDR3 reads TGTGCCAGCAGTTTAGGGACAGATTTTCCCTACGAGCAGTACTTC.

This clone was observed once. The CDR3 protein is CASSEWGGTEAFF. The DNA for the CDR3 is TGTGCCAGCAGTGAGTGGGGGGGCACTGAAGCTTTCTTT. The V call is TRBV27, the J call TRBJ1-1; the D gene is possibly TRBD1 (5 bases). This CDR3 region has 13 residues. V was trimmed by 5 bases and J by 4 bases, leaving 11 bases between them. The germline gives CDR1 MNHEY, CDR2 SMNVEV (reference sequence).

The chain's CDR3 is CSVTGGRGTEAFF. DNA for the CDR3: TGCAGCGTTACCGGCGGCAGGGGGACTGAAGCTTTCTTT. This chain uses TRBV29-1 with TRBJ1-1; 7 nucleotides agree with TRBD1. Germline CDR1 is SQVTM and CDR2 is ANQGSEA. The V and J ends lost 5 bases and 5 bases, in that order; junction bases with no gene match: 8. The CDR3 totals 13 residues.

The V call is TRBV28, the J call TRBJ2-2, with 11 bases fitting TRBD2. Germline loops: CDR1 MDHEN, CDR2 SYDVKM. The CDR3 runs to 17 residues. The V and J ends lost 1 base and 6 bases, in that order; junction bases with no gene match: 7. The CDR3 coding sequence is TGTGCCAGCAGTTTATCGCCACTAGCGGGGGCCCCCGGGGAGCTGTTTTTT. Its translation is CASSLSPLAGAPGELFF.

The chain has TRBV19 and TRBJ1-6, with 8 bases lining up with TRBD1. The V gene's germline CDR1 is LNHDA and CDR2 SQIVND (reference sequence). Germline trimming cut 2 bases from V and 6 bases from J; bases unmatched to any gene: 15. There are 19 residues in the CDR3. CDR3 region: CASSIRGDRGHAGNSPLHF. The CDR3 coding sequence is TGTGCCAGTAGTATAAGGGGAGACAGGGGTCATGCCGGTAATTCACCCCTCCACTTT.

This clone showed up just once. The gene calls are TRBV5-1 and TRBJ2-3, with D perhaps TRBD1 (6 bases). Trimming cost V 0 bases and J 5 bases, with 16 bases left between them. Germline V lookup: CDR1 SGHRS, CDR2 YFSETQ. The CDR3 is 16 amino acids. CDR3 sequence (DNA): TGCGCCAGCAGCTTGGGGGCGACAGGCCAAGAAGATACGCAGTATTTT. Protein: CASSLGATGQEDTQYF.

The rearrangement links TRBV7-9 to TRBJ2-7, with 10 bases matching TRBD1. Trimming at V came to 5 bases and at J to 2 bases, leaving 9 bases not matched to a gene. The CDR3 totals 16 residues. CDR1 and CDR2 (germline): SEHNR, FQNEAQ (reference sequence). This CDR3 reads CASSPGDRGGTYEQYF. DNA for the CDR3: TGTGCCAGCAGCCCGGGGGACAGGGGAGGGACCTACGAGCAGTACTTC.

This chain uses TRBV6-1 with TRBJ1-5, with 7 bases lining up with TRBD1. CDR1 is MNHNS and CDR2 is SASEGT in the germline V gene. Unmatched junction bases numbered 11, after V lost 1 base and J lost 5 bases. The CDR3 covers 17 residues. CDR3 residues: CASSEGASRDSYQPQHF. CDR3 sequence (DNA): TGTGCCAGCAGTGAAGGGGCCAGCCGGGACAGCTATCAGCCCCAGCATTTT.

The rearrangement joins TRBV7-2 to TRBJ1-4; D is ambiguous. V lost 0 bases to trimming and J lost 0 bases, with 11 bases between them. Germline lookup yields CDR1 SGHTA and CDR2 FQGNSA. There are 17 residues in the CDR3. CDR3 bases: TGTGCCAGCAGCTTAGCCTACAGCAGAACAACTAATGAAAAACTGTTTTTT. This translates into CASSLAYSRTTNEKLFF.

The chain joins TRBV29-1 to TRBJ1-4, with 8 bases lining up with TRBD1. The germline gives CDR1 SQVTM, CDR2 ANQGSEA. The junction had 3 bases not matched to a gene; V was cut back by 6 bases and J by 3 bases. This CDR3 region has 13 residues. The CDR3 is CSVRGQANEKLFF. CDR3 nucleotide sequence: TGCAGCGTCCGGGGACAGGCTAATGAAAAACTGTTTTTT.

This clone has a single count. The sample holds other DNA sequences that translate to the same CDR3. The V gene is TRBV12-3 or TRBV12-4, the J gene TRBJ1-2; tentatively, D is TRBD1 (6 bases). Trimming shortened V by 6 bases and J by 1 base, and 9 bases separated the two germline ends. This CDR3 has 13 residues. As DNA, the CDR3 is TGTGCCAGCAGCCCGGACAGTAACTATGGCTACACCTTC. The encoded protein is CASSPDSNYGYTF.

V and J are TRBV10-1 and TRBJ2-7; D is possibly TRBD1 (6 bases). This CDR3 comprises 14 residues. The germline V and J ends were trimmed by 6 bases and 4 bases, with 16 bases remaining between them. The germline CDR1 and CDR2 sequences are WNHNN and SYGVQD (reference sequence). The CDR3 region has the DNA TGCGCCAGCAGCCGGGACACCGTCGTATACGAGCAGTACTTC. This gives the protein CASSRDTVVYEQYF.

This clone was detected only a few times. In nucleotides, the CDR3 is TGTGCCAGCAGTTACCTGGACAGGGCCTACTATGGCTACACCTTC. Amino acid sequence: CASSYLDRAYYGYTF. The chain links TRBV6-5 to TRBJ1-2, with 8 bases lining up with TRBD1. J was trimmed by 3 bases and V by 2 bases; bases with no gene match: 5. Germline V lookup: CDR1 MNHEY, CDR2 SVGAGI. This CDR3 is 15 amino acids long.

This clone was seen only once. The chain joins TRBV27 to TRBJ1-1; TRBD1 matches 11 bases. The CDR3 consists of 15 residues. The J segment lost 1 base and the V segment lost 5 bases, leaving 3 bases of the junction unmatched. Germline V gene lookup returns CDR1 MNHEY and CDR2 SMNVEV (reference sequence). CDR3 residues: CASSPGTGGNTEAFF. In nucleotides, the CDR3 is TGTGCCAGCAGTCCAGGGACAGGGGGGAACACTGAAGCTTTCTTT.

This clone came up a few times. The rearrangement joins TRBV14 to TRBJ1-1; unclear D gene. Germline V CDR1 and CDR2: SGHDN, FVKESK. The CDR3 runs to 13 residues. V was trimmed by 4 bases and J by 0 bases, leaving 6 bases between them. CDR3 residues: CASSLGLNTEAFF. The CDR3 DNA is TGTGCCAGCAGCCTGGGCCTGAACACTGAAGCTTTCTTT.

This clone was counted between two and nine times. The V and J genes are TRBV9 and TRBJ2-5; 14 bases fit TRBD2. Trimming took 3 bases from V and 8 from J; bases not matched to a gene: 6. Germline V gene sequence: CDR1 SGDLS, CDR2 YYNGEE. The CDR3 is 15 amino acids. The CDR3 spells CASSGLGLAGVTQYF. Written as DNA, the CDR3 is TGTGCCAGCAGCGGCCTGGGACTAGCGGGAGTTACCCAGTACTTC.

The chain carries TRBV25-1 and TRBJ1-1; no clear D. The CDR3 spans 13 residues. With 3 bases removed from V and 7 bases from J, the gap between germline ends came to 12 bases. The germline CDR1 and CDR2 sequences are MGHDK and SYGVNS. CDR3 loop: CASSEPGSYEAFF. Here the CDR3 DNA reads TGTGCCAGCAGTGAGCCCGGGAGTTATGAAGCTTTCTTT.

The V gene is TRBV4-1, the J gene TRBJ2-7; 7 nucleotides match TRBD2. The V gene end was trimmed by 4 bases and the J gene end by 0 bases; junction bases not matched to a gene: 6. The CDR3 has 15 residues. Germline lookup yields CDR1 MGHRA and CDR2 YSYEKL. CDR3 nucleotide sequence: TGCGCCAGCAGCCCCCAGCGGGGATCCTCCTACGAGCAGTACTTC. It translates to CASSPQRGSSYEQYF.

The V call is TRBV19, the J call TRBJ2-1, with a tentative D call TRBD1 (6 bases). V lost 7 bases, J lost 0 bases, and 10 bases lay in between. The germline V gene encodes CDR1 LNHDA and CDR2 SQIVND (reference sequence). This CDR3 has 14 amino acids. CDR3: CASKRGSSYNEQFF. As DNA, the CDR3 is TGTGCCAGTAAGAGGGGGAGCTCCTACAATGAGCAGTTCTTC.

This chain links TRBV11-3 with TRBJ1-1; no firm D call. The germline gives CDR1 SGHNT, CDR2 YENEEA. Trimming cost V 3 bases and J 11 bases, with 10 bases left between them. This CDR3 is built from 11 residues. Written as DNA, the CDR3 is TGTGCCAGCAGCTTCACGGGCGGGGCTTTCTTT. Its protein is CASSFTGGAFF.

This clone occurred once. The chain employs TRBV29-1 and TRBJ2-7; D ambiguous. The CDR3 spans 11 residues. Trimming took off 8 bases at V and 3 bases at J, with 11 bases between the two ends. Germline V gives CDR1 SQVTM, CDR2 ANQGSEA. This CDR3 reads CSILSLYEQYF. The CDR3 DNA follows: TGCAGCATTCTCTCCCTCTACGAGCAGTACTTC.

The chain carries TRBV19 and TRBJ2-7, with 8 bases identical to TRBD1. Germline lookup yields CDR1 LNHDA and CDR2 SQIVND (reference sequence). The V segment lost 5 bases and the J segment 2 bases; nucleotides outside the gene matches: 8. CDR3 length equals 15 residues. This chain's CDR3 is CASSGIGTGTYEQYF. CDR3 nucleotides: TGTGCCAGTAGTGGGATCGGGACAGGCACCTACGAGCAGTACTTC.

The gene calls are TRBV30 and TRBJ1-1; 8 bases are a match to TRBD1. V lost 6 bases, J lost 1 base, and 7 bases stayed unmatched. The CDR3 extends over 14 amino acids. Germline assignment: CDR1 GTSNPN and CDR2 SVGIG (reference sequence). CDR3 DNA sequence: TGTGCCTGCTCCGGACAGGGAGGGAACACTGAAGCTTTCTTT. Translated: CACSGQGGNTEAFF. Supplemented by reference TRBV30 and TRBJ1-1, the full variable domain reads SQTIHQWPATLVQPVGSPLSLECTVEGTSNPNLYWYRQAAGRGLQLLFYSVGIGQISSEVPQNLSASRPQDRQFILSSKKLLLSDSGFYLCACSGQGGNTEAFFGQGTRLTVV.

This clone was recorded only once. CDR3 DNA sequence: TGTGCCAGCAGTTTAAGCGGGGCTCAGTACGAGCAGTACTTC. It yields the protein CASSLSGAQYEQYF. V gene TRBV27 combines with J gene TRBJ2-7, with 7 bases aligning to TRBD2. Germline V gene lookup returns CDR1 MNHEY and CDR2 SMNVEV (reference sequence). J lost 4 bases, V lost 2 bases, and 5 bases had no gene match. This CDR3 region has 14 residues.

The genes are TRBV28 and TRBJ2-2; D unclear. This CDR3 region has 14 residues. Trimming stripped 7 bases from V and 4 bases from J, with 13 bases between. Germline V gene data show CDR1 as MDHEN and CDR2 as SYDVKM. As DNA, the CDR3 is TGTGCCAGCATCGCGGAAGGCCCCACCGGGGAGCTGTTTTTT. This codes for CASIAEGPTGELFF.

The chain uses TRBV5-4 and TRBJ2-3; 8 bases map to TRBD1. V gave up 0 bases and J gave up 4 bases; unmatched junction bases: 10. The germline CDR1 and CDR2 sequences are SGHNT and YYREEE (reference sequence). This CDR3 has 17 residues. CDR3 protein: CASSLANVRGLADTQYF. CDR3 DNA: TGTGCCAGCAGCTTGGCGAACGTCAGGGGGCTAGCAGATACGCAGTATTTT.